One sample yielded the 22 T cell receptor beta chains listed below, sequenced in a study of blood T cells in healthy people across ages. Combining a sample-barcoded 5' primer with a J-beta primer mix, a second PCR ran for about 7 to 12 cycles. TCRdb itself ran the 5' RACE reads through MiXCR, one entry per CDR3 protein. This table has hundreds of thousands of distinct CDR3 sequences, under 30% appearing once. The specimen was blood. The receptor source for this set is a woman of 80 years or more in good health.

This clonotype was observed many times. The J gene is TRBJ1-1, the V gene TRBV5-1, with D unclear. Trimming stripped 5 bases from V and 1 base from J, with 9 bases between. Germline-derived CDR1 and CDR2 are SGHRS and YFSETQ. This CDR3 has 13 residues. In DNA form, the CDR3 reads TGCGCCAGCAGATCCAGGCCGAACACTGAAGCTTTCTTT. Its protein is CASRSRPNTEAFF.

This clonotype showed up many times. In DNA, the CDR3 is TGTGCCAGCAGTTTGCGGAGGGAAAGCACAGATACGCAGTATTTT. It translates to CASSLRRESTDTQYF. The rearrangement joins TRBV6-2 or TRBV6-3 to TRBJ2-3; D perhaps matches TRBD2 (6 bases). The ends were cut back, 4 bases at V and 0 bases at J, with 11 bases in the middle. This CDR3 has 15 residues. Per the germline V gene, CDR1 is MNHEY and CDR2 is SVGEGT.

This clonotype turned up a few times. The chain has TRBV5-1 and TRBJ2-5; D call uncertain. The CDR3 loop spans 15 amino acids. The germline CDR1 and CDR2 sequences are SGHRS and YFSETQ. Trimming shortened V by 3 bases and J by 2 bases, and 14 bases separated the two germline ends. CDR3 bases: TGCGCCAGCAGCTACCGGGCCCGAAGACAAGAGACCCAGTACTTC. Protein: CASSYRARRQETQYF.

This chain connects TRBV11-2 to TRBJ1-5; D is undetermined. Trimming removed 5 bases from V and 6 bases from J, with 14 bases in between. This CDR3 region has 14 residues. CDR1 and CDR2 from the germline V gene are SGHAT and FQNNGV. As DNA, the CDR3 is TGTGCCAGCAGCGCCGTGAGAAGCGGTCAGCCCCAGCATTTT. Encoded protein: CASSAVRSGQPQHF.

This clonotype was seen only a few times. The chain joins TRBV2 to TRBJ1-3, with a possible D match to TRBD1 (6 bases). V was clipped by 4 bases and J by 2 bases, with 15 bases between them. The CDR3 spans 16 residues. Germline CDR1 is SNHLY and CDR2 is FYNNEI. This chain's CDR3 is CASSGGQRGTGNTIYF. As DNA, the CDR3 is TGTGCCAGCAGTGGAGGGCAAAGGGGGACTGGAAACACCATATATTTT. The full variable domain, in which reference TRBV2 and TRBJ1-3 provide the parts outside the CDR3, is EPEVTQTPSHQVTQMGQEVILRCVPISNHLYFYWYRQILGQKVEFLVSFYNNEISEKSEIFDDQFSVERPDGSNFTLKIRSTKLEDSAMYFCASSGGQRGTGNTIYFGEGSWLTVV.

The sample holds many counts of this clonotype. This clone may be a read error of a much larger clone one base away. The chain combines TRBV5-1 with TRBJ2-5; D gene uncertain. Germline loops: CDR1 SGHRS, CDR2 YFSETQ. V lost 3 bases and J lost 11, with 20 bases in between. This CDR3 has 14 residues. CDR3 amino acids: CASSSGLASNEQYF. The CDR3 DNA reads TGCGCCAGCAGCTCCGGGCTGGCCAGCAATGAGCAGTACTTC.

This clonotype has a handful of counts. The CDR3 protein is CASSVETGGTEAFF. The CDR3 region has the DNA TGCGCCAGCAGCGTAGAGACAGGGGGGACTGAAGCTTTCTTT. The rearrangement links TRBV4-3 to TRBJ1-1; TRBD1 aligns across 9 bases. The ends lost 5 bases at V and 5 bases at J; junction bases unmatched: 6. Germline V gives CDR1 LGHNA, CDR2 YSLEER. CDR3 length: 14 amino acids.

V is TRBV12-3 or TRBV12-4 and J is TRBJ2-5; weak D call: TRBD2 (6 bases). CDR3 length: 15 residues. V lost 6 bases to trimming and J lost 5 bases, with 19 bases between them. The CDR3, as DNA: TGTGCCAGCAGCTCCTGGGACTTCTCGGGGGAGACCCAGTACTTC. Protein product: CASSSWDFSGETQYF.

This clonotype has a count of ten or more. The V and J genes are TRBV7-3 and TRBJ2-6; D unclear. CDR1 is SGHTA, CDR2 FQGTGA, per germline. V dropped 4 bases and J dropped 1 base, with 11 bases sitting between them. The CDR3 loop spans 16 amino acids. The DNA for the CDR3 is TGTGCCAGCAGCTCCCCCTCGAGATCTGGGGCCAACGTCCTGACTTTC. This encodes CASSSPSRSGANVLTF.

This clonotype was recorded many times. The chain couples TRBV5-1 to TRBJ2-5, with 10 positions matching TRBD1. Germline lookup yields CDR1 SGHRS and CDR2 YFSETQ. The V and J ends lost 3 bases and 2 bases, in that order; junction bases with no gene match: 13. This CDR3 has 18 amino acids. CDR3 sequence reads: CASSWPRDRGRRQETQYF. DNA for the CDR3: TGCGCCAGCAGCTGGCCTAGAGACAGGGGGCGCCGGCAAGAGACCCAGTACTTC.

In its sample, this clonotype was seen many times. Written as DNA, the CDR3 is TGCAGCGGGGGACTAGCGCGGGAGACCCAGTACTTC. Residues: CSGGLARETQYF. The chain recombines TRBV20-1 with TRBJ2-5; 10 bases align to TRBD2. This CDR3 region has 12 residues. Germline CDR1 DFQATT, CDR2 SNEGSKA (reference sequence).

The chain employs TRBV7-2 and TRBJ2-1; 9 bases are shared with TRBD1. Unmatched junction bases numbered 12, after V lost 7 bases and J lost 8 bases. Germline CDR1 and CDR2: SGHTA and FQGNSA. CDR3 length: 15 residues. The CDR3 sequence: CASMRWTGVGDEQFF. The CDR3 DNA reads TGTGCCAGCATGAGGTGGACAGGGGTTGGCGATGAGCAGTTCTTC.

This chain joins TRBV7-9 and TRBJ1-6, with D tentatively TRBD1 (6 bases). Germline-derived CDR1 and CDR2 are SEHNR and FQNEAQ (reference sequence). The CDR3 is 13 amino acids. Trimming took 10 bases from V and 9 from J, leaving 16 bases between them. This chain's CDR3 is CANRETGISPLHF. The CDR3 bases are TGTGCCAACAGGGAAACAGGGATTTCACCCCTCCACTTT. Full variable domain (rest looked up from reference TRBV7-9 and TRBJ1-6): DTGVSQNPRHKITKRGQNVTFRCDPISEHNRLYWYRQTLGQGPEFLTYFQNEAQLEKSRLLSDRFSAERPKGSFSTLEIQRTEQGDSAMYLCANRETGISPLHFGNGTRLTVT.

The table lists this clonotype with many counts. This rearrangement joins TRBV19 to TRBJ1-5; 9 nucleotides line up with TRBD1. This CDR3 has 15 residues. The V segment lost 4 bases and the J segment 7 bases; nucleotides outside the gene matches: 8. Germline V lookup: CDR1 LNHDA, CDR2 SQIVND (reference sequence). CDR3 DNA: TGTGCCAGTAGTACGACAGGGGGATCGGACCAGCCCCAGCATTTT. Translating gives CASSTTGGSDQPQHF.

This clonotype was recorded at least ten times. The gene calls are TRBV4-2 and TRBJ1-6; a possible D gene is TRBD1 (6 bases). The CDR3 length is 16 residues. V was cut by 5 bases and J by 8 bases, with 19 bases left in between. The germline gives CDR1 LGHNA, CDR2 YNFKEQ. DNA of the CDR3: TGTGCCAGCAGCTACAGAACAGGGTTCCCCGATTCACCCCTCCACTTT. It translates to CASSYRTGFPDSPLHF.

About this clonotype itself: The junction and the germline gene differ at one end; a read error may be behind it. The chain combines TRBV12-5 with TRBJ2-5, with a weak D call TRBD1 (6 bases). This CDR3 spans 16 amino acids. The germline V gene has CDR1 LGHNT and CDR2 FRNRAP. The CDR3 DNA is TGTGCTGGTGGTTTTTGGGCAGGGGCCTACCAAGAGACCCAGTACTTC. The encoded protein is CAGGFWAGAYQETQYF.

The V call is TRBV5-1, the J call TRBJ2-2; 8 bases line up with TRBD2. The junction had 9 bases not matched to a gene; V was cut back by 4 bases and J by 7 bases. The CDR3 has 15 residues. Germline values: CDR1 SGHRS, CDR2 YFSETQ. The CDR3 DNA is TGCGCCAGCAGCGTTACGACTAGCGCCGTCGGGGAGCTGTTTTTT. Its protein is CASSVTTSAVGELFF.

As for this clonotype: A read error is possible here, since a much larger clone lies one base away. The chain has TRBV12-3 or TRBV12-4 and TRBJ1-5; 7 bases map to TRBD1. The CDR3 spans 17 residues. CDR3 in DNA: TGTACCAGCAGCTACGAGGGGACAGACCATAGCAATCAGCCCCAGCATTTT. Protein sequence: CTSSYEGTDHSNQPQHF.

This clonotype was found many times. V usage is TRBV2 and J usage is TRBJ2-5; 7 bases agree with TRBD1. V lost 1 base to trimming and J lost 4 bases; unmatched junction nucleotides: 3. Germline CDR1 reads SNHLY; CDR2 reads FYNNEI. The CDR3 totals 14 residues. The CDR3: CASSEVYRGETQYF. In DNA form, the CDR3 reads TGTGCCAGCAGTGAAGTATACAGGGGAGAGACCCAGTACTTC.

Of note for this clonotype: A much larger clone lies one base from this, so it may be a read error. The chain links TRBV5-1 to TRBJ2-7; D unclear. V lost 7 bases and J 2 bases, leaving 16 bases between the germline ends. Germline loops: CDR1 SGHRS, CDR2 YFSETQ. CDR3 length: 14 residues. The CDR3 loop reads CASGSSVGAYEQYF. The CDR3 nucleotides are TGCGCCAGCGGCTCCTCGGTCGGAGCCTACGAGCAGTACTTC.

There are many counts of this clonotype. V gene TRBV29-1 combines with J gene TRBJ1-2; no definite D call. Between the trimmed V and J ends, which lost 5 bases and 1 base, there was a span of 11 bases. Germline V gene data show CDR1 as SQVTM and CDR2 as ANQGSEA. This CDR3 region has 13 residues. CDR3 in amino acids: CSVSSGYNYGYTF. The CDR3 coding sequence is TGCAGCGTTTCCTCGGGCTATAACTATGGCTACACCTTC.

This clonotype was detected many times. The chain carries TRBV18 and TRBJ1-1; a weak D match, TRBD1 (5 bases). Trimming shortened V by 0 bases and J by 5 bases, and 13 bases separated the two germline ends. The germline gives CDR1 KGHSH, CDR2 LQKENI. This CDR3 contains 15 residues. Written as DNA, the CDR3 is TGTGCCAGCTCACCACCGGGGGGAGGGAGGACTGAAGCTTTCTTT. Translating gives CASSPPGGGRTEAFF. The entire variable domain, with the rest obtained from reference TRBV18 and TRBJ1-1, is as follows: NAGVMQNPRHLVRRRGQEARLRCSPMKGHSHVYWYRQLPEEGLKFMVYLQKENIIDESGMPKERFSAEFPKEGPSILRIQQVVRGDSAAYFCASSPPGGGRTEAFFGQGTRLTVV.